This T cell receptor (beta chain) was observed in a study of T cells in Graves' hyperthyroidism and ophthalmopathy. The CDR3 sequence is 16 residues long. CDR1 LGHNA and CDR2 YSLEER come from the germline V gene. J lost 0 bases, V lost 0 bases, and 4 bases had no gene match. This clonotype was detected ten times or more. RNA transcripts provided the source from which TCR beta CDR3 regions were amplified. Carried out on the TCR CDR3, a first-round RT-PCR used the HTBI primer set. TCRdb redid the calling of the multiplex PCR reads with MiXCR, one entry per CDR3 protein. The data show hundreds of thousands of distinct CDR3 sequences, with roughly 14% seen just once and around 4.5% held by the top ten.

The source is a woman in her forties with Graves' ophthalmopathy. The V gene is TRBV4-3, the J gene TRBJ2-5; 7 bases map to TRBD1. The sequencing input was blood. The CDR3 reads CASSQEDRRYQETQYF. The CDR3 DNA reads TGCGCCAGCAGCCAAGAGGACAGGCGGTACCAAGAGACCCAGTACTTC.